These T cell receptor beta chains were read from a single sample in a study of Ad26.COV2.S vaccination and SARS-CoV-2 variants. TCRdb's copy holds only in-frame clones and misses some; the assay was immunoSEQ multiplex PCR. The table lists about 680,000 clones, more than 80% of them singletons. The sample was peripheral blood, taken in a trial of Ad26.COV2.S vaccine versus placebo. The receptors originated from a person between 18 and 59 years old who received the Ad26.COV2.S COVID-19 vaccine or a placebo. CDR3s include the opening cysteine and the closing phenylalanine or tryptophan.

J gene: TRBJ1-4; V gene: TRBV29-1; CDR3 length: 11; CDR3 protein: CSVAGPEKLFF
J gene: TRBJ2-7; V gene: TRBV2; CDR3 length: 13; CDR3 protein: CASLRAFSYEQYF
J gene: TRBJ1-1; V gene: TRBV14; CDR3 length: 16; CDR3 protein: CASRSLEGQGNTEAFF
J gene: TRBJ1-4; V gene: TRBV7-2; CDR3 length: 14; CDR3 protein: CASSTRATNEKLFF
J gene: TRBJ1-2; V gene: TRBV5-4; CDR3 length: 15; CDR3 protein: CASSLDFRSLGGYTF
J gene: TRBJ1-1; V gene: TRBV24-1; CDR3 length: 12; CDR3 protein: CATSDLDTEAFF
J gene: TRBJ2-1; V gene: TRBV29-1; CDR3 length: 13; CDR3 protein: CSVGWTGLNEQFF
J gene: TRBJ1-1; V gene: TRBV10-2; CDR3 length: 12; CDR3 protein: CASRGTVSGAFF
J gene: TRBJ1-2; V gene: TRBV10-3; CDR3 length: 15; CDR3 protein: CAISETSWTVYGYTF
J gene: TRBJ2-7; V gene: TRBV30; CDR3 length: 13; CDR3 protein: CAWSVSVGYEQYF
J gene: TRBJ2-5; V gene: TRBV5-1; CDR3 length: 15; CDR3 protein: CASSLELTLQETQYF
J gene: TRBJ2-7; V gene: TRBV6-5; CDR3 length: 14; CDR3 protein: CASSPPGLVYEQYF
J gene: TRBJ1-6; V gene: TRBV30; CDR3 length: 15; CDR3 protein: CAWSVKGSYNSPLHF
J gene: TRBJ2-3; V gene: TRBV4-1; CDR3 length: 14; CDR3 protein: CASSLNPRQNTQYF
J gene: TRBJ2-7; V gene: TRBV10-3; CDR3 length: 16; CDR3 protein: CAISAITSGSGYEQYF
J gene: TRBJ2-4; V gene: TRBV7-9; CDR3 length: 13; CDR3 protein: CASSDDTKNIQYF
J gene: TRBJ2-2; V gene: TRBV5-4; CDR3 length: 16; CDR3 protein: CASSLTSGVDTGELFF
J gene: TRBJ1-3; V gene: TRBV9; CDR3 length: 16; CDR3 protein: CASSPNRGGSGNTIYF
J gene: TRBJ2-1; V gene: TRBV5-6; CDR3 length: 14; CDR3 protein: CASSFGSNYNEQFF
J gene: TRBJ2-1; V gene: TRBV2; CDR3 length: 15; CDR3 protein: CASTLGQGSYNEQFF
J gene: TRBJ2-5; V gene: TRBV9; CDR3 length: 13; CDR3 protein: CASRGTYQETQYF
J gene: TRBJ2-7; V gene: TRBV3-1/TRBV3-2; CDR3 length: 14; CDR3 protein: CASSRQTGDYEQYF
J gene: TRBJ1-1; V gene: TRBV7-3; CDR3 length: 13; CDR3 protein: CASSLSGRTEAFF
J gene: TRBJ2-2; V gene: TRBV3-1/TRBV3-2; CDR3 length: 21; CDR3 protein: CASSQITGTSGRKVNTGELFF
J gene: TRBJ2-1; V gene: TRBV6-1; CDR3 length: 14; CDR3 protein: CASSDGAGADEQFF
J gene: TRBJ2-1; V gene: TRBV12-3/TRBV12-4; CDR3 length: 12; CDR3 protein: CASSPDYNEQFF
J gene: TRBJ2-1; V gene: TRBV7-9; CDR3 length: 14; CDR3 protein: CASSLVPSYNEQFF
J gene: TRBJ2-2; V gene: TRBV19; CDR3 length: 18; CDR3 protein: CASSGQGLAGGDTGELFF
J gene: TRBJ2-1; V gene: TRBV5-4; CDR3 length: 15; CDR3 protein: CASSQIDGSYNEQFF
J gene: TRBJ1-2; V gene: TRBV18; CDR3 length: 15; CDR3 protein: CASSRQRDSRDGYTF
J gene: TRBJ1-1; V gene: TRBV6-2/TRBV6-3; CDR3 length: 14; CDR3 protein: CASSYWGTPGGAFF